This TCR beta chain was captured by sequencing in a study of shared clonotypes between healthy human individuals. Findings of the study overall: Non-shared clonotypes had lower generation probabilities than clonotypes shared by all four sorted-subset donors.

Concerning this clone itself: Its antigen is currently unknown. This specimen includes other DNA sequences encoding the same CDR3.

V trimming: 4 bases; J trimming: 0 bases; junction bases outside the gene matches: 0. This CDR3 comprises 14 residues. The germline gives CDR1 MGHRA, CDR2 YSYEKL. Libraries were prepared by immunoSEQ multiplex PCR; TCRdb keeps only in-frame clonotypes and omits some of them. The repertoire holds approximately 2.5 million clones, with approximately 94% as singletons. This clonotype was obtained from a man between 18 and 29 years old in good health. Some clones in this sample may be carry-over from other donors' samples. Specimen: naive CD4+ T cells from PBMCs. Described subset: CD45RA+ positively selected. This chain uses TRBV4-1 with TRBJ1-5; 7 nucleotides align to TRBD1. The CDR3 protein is CASSRQGSNQPQHF. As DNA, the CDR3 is TGCGCCAGCAGCCGACAGGGTAGCAATCAGCCCCAGCATTTT.